The 14 T cell receptor beta chains presented below share a single source sample, sequenced in a study of T cells in Graves' hyperthyroidism and ophthalmopathy. Using RNA transcripts as the source, TCR beta CDR3 regions were amplified. HTBI primers drove first-round RT-PCR of the TCR CDR3. MiXCR was run by TCRdb on the multiplex PCR reads, yielding one entry per CDR3 protein. The sample lists about 380,000 distinct CDR3 sequences; roughly 20% were seen once. The sequencing input was blood. Source of these receptors: a man in his late teens or twenties with Graves' ophthalmopathy.

The table lists this clonotype with many counts. J is TRBJ1-2 and V is TRBV5-6; D not resolved. Germline CDR1 and CDR2: SGHDT and YYEEEE. This CDR3 region has 17 residues. Trimming took off 0 bases at V and 3 bases at J, with 18 bases between the two ends. CDR3 residues: CASSLGIVKPGDYGYTF. CDR3 DNA sequence: TGTGCCAGCAGCTTGGGGATCGTCAAACCCGGGGACTATGGCTACACCTTC.

This clonotype occurred many times. This rearrangement joins TRBV6-2 or TRBV6-3 to TRBJ2-7; D perhaps matches TRBD1 (6 bases). Trimming removed 10 bases at V and 1 base at J, with 20 bases between. The CDR3 runs 15 residues. Looked up from germline, CDR1 is MNHEY and CDR2 is SVGEGT. The CDR3 sequence: CATARVQGNSYEQYF. CDR3 nucleotides: TGTGCCACGGCCCGGGTACAGGGTAATTCCTACGAGCAGTACTTC.

In its sample, this clonotype was seen many times. The chain has TRBV6-1 and TRBJ1-2, with D possibly being TRBD1 (5 bases). V dropped 4 bases and J dropped 8 bases, with 11 bases sitting between them. Germline V gives CDR1 MNHNS, CDR2 SASEGT. This CDR3 is 12 amino acids long. The CDR3 reads CASSGGARGYTF. The CDR3 DNA sequence: TGTGCCAGCAGTGGAGGGGCCCGCGGCTACACCTTC.

In its sample, this clonotype was seen many times. The chain links TRBV2 to TRBJ2-4, with a possible D match to TRBD1 (5 bases). Germline-derived CDR1 and CDR2 are SNHLY and FYNNEI. Trimming pared 6 bases from V and 8 bases from J, leaving 17 bases between. This CDR3 is built from 14 residues. CDR3 nucleotide sequence: TGTGCCAGCAGATTCCGTGGGGTAGGGGACATTCAGTACTTC. It codes for CASRFRGVGDIQYF.

The chain employs TRBV7-9 and TRBJ1-2; D not resolved. Germline lookup yields CDR1 SEHNR and CDR2 FQNEAQ (reference sequence). The V end lost 3 bases, the J end lost 5 bases, and 16 bases lay between the germline ends. The CDR3 runs to 15 residues. Written as DNA, the CDR3 is TGTGCCAGCAGCTTGGGAGTGGGTAGGATGTATGGCTACACCTTC. This sequence encodes CASSLGVGRMYGYTF.

This sequence joins TRBV6-1 and TRBJ1-3, with TRBD1 identical over 7 bases. The germline gives CDR1 MNHNS, CDR2 SASEGT. The CDR3 covers 17 residues. After removal of 3 bases from V and 2 bases from J, the junction contained 10 bases not matched to a gene. The CDR3 loop reads CASSDGPPDRAGNTIYF. Written as DNA, the CDR3 is TGTGCCAGCAGTGATGGACCCCCCGACAGGGCTGGAAACACCATATATTTT.

Ten or more counts support this clonotype. The gene calls are TRBV28 and TRBJ1-1, with TRBD1 matching 10 bases. This CDR3 comprises 16 residues. Per the germline V gene, CDR1 is MDHEN and CDR2 is SYDVKM. The V segment lost 5 bases and the J segment 7 bases; nucleotides outside the gene matches: 13. CDR3 in DNA: TGTGCCAGCAGTCCGGACAGGGGGAGCCTCTGGGGTGAAGCTTTCTTT. Its protein is CASSPDRGSLWGEAFF.

This clonotype was counted many times. The gene calls are TRBV20-1 and TRBJ2-1; 12 positions agree with TRBD2. Trimming removed 5 bases from V and 2 bases from J; junction bases left unmatched: 19. CDR1 and CDR2 from the germline V gene are DFQATT and SNEGSKA (reference sequence). The CDR3 sequence is 20 residues long. The DNA of the CDR3 is TGCAGTGCTTCGAGATATCTAGCGGGGGGGCCATCCGTTCCCTACAATGAGCAGTTCTTC. Its translation: CSASRYLAGGPSVPYNEQFF.

This clonotype was counted ten times or more. The chain uses TRBV14 and TRBJ2-7; D not resolved. Germline V gives CDR1 SGHDN, CDR2 FVKESK. Trimming stripped 1 base from V and 4 bases from J, with 11 bases between. The CDR3 is 14 amino acids. This CDR3 is CASSQGYGWYEQYF. CDR3 nucleotides: TGTGCCAGCAGCCAAGGTTACGGGTGGTACGAGCAGTACTTC.

This clonotype occurred many times. V is TRBV20-1 and J is TRBJ2-7, with D possibly TRBD1 on 6 matching bases. The CDR3 totals 12 residues. Germline V gene lookup returns CDR1 DFQATT and CDR2 SNEGSKA (reference sequence). Trimming took 5 bases from V and 7 from J, leaving 15 bases between them. The CDR3 loop reads CSARTLTGEQYF. CDR3 coding DNA: TGCAGTGCTCGGACGCTCACAGGGGAGCAGTACTTC.

The genes are TRBV6-5 and TRBJ2-2; possibly TRBD1 for D (6 bases). Trimming cost V 0 bases and J 6 bases, with 17 bases left between them. The CDR3 extends over 17 amino acids. Germline V gene data show CDR1 as MNHEY and CDR2 as SVGAGI. The CDR3 nucleotides are TGTGCCAGCAGTTACTCCCTACTACAGGGAAGATCCGGGGAGCTGTTTTTT. It encodes CASSYSLLQGRSGELFF.

This chain links TRBV28 with TRBJ2-1; D call uncertain. V was clipped by 7 bases and J by 6 bases, with 22 bases between them. The germline gives CDR1 MDHEN, CDR2 SYDVKM. The CDR3 has 16 amino acids. The CDR3 nucleotides are TGTGCCAGCACCCTTAGCCAGGAGCCTACTCTCAATGAGCAGTTCTTC. As protein: CASTLSQEPTLNEQFF.

This clonotype was seen repeatedly, ten times or more. J is TRBJ1-5 and V is TRBV20-1; no clear D. The CDR3 is 11 residues long. Trimming stripped 3 bases from V and 9 bases from J, with 9 bases between. Germline lookup yields CDR1 DFQATT and CDR2 SNEGSKA (reference sequence). The CDR3: CSASPSVPQHF. CDR3 in DNA: TGCAGTGCTAGTCCTTCGGTGCCCCAGCATTTT.

The rearrangement joins TRBV3-1 to TRBJ2-3; possible D gene TRBD1, 6 bases. V was cut by 7 bases and J by 3 bases, with 14 bases left in between. This CDR3 comprises 14 residues. Germline lookup yields CDR1 LGHDT and CDR2 YNNKEL (reference sequence). The CDR3 sequence: CASTSSQGTDTQYF. The CDR3 DNA is TGTGCCAGCACCAGCTCACAGGGAACAGATACGCAGTATTTT.